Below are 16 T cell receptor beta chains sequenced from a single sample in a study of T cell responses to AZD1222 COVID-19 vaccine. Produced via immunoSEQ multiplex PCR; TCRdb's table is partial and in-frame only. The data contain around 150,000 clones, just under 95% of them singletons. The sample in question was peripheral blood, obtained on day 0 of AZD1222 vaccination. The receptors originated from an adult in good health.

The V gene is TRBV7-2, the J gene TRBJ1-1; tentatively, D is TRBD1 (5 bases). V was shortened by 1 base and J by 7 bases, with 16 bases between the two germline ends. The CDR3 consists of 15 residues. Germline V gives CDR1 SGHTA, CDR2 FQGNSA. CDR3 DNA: TGTGCCAGCAGCTTAGAGGACGCAGGGTCGGGTGAAGCTTTCTTT. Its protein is CASSLEDAGSGEAFF.

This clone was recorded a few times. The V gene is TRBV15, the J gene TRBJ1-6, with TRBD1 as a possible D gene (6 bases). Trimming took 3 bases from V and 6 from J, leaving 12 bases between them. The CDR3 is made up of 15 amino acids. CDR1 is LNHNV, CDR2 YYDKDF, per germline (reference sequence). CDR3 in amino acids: CATSSWTVFNSPLHF. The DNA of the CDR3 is TGTGCCACCAGCAGTTGGACAGTTTTTAATTCACCCCTCCACTTT. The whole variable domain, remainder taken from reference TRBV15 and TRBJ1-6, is DAMVIQNPRYQVTQFGKPVTLSCSQTLNHNVMYWYQQKSSQAPKLLFHYYDKDFNNEADTPDNFQSRRPNTSFCFLDIRSPGLGDTAMYLCATSSWTVFNSPLHFGNGTRLTVT.

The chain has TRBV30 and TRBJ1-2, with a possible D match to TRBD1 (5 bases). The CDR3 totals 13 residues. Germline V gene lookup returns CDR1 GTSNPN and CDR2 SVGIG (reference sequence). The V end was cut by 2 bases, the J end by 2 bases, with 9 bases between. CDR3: CAWSFAGNYGYTF. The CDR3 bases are TGTGCCTGGAGTTTCGCAGGGAACTATGGCTACACCTTC.

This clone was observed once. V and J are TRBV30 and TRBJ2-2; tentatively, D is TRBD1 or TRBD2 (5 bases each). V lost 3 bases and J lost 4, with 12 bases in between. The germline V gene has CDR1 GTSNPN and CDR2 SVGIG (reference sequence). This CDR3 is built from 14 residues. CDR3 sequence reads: CAWSEGLATGELFF. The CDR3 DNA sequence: TGTGCCTGGAGCGAGGGGTTGGCCACCGGGGAGCTGTTTTTT. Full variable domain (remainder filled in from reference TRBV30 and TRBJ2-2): SQTIHQWPATLVQPVGSPLSLECTVEGTSNPNLYWYRQAAGRGLQLLFYSVGIGQISSEVPQNLSASRPQDRQFILSSKKLLLSDSGFYLCAWSEGLATGELFFGEGSRLTVL.

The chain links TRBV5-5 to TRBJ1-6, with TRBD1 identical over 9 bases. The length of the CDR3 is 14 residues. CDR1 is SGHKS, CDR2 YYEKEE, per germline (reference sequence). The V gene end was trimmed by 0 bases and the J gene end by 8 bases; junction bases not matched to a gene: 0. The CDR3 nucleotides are TGTGCCAGCAGCTTGGGACAGGGGGATTCACCCCTCCACTTT. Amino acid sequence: CASSLGQGDSPLHF.

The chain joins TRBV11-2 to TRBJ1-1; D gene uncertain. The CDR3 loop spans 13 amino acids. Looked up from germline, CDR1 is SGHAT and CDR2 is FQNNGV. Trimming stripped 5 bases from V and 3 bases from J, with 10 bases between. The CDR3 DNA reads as TGTGCCAGCAGCATTCGAACGGACACTGAAGCTTTCTTT. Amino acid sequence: CASSIRTDTEAFF.

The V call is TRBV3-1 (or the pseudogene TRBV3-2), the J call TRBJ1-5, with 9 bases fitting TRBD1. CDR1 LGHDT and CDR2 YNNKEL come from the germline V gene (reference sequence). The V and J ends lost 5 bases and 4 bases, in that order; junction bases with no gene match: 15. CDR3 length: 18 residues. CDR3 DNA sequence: TGTGCCAGCAGCAAATTCCCTAAACGGGACAGGGTGAATCAGCCCCAGCATTTT. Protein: CASSKFPKRDRVNQPQHF.

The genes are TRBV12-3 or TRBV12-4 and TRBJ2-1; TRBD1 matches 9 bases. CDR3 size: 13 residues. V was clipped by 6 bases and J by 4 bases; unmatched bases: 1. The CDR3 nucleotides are TGTGCCAGCAGGGGACAGGGTTACAATGAGCAGTTCTTC. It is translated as CASRGQGYNEQFF.

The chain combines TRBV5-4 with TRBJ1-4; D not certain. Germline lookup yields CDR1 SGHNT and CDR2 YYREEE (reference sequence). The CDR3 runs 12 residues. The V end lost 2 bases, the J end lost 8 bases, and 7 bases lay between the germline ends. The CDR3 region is CASSLQREKLFF. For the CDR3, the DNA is TGTGCCAGCAGCTTACAGAGGGAAAAACTGTTTTTT.

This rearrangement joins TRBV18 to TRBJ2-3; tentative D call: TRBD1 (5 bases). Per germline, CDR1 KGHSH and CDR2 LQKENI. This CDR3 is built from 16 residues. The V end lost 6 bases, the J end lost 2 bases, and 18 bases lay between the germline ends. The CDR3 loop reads CASSSRVTPPTDTQYF. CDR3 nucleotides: TGTGCCAGCTCTTCCAGGGTAACCCCCCCCACAGATACGCAGTATTTT.

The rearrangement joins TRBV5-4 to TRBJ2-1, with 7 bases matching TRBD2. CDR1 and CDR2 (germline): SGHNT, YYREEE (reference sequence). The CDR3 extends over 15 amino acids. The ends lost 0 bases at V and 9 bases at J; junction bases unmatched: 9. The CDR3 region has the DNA TGTGCCAGCAGCTTGGGTGTGACTAGCTTCGGTGAGCAGTTCTTC. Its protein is CASSLGVTSFGEQFF.

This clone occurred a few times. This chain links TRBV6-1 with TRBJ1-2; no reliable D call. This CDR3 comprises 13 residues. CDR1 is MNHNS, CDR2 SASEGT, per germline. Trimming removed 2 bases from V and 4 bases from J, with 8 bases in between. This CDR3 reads CASSETAVYGYTF. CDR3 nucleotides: TGTGCCAGCAGTGAAACGGCTGTCTATGGCTACACCTTC.

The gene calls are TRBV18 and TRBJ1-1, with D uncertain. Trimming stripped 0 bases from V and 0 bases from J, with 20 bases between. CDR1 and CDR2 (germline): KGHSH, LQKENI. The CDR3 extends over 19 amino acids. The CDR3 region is CASSPPGRGPSRVNTEAFF. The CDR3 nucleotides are TGTGCCAGCTCACCACCGGGCCGGGGTCCCTCTCGGGTGAACACTGAAGCTTTCTTT.

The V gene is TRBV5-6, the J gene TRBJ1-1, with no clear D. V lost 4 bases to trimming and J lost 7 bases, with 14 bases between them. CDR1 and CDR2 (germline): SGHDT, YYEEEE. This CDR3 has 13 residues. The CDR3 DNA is TGTGCCAGCAGCCCCACTTCAACGTTTGAAGCTTTCTTT. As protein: CASSPTSTFEAFF.

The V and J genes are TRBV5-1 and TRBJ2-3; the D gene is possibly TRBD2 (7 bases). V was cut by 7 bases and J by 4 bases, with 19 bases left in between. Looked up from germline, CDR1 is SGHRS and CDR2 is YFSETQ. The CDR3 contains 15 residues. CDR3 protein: CASCRTRGGADTQYF. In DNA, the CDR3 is TGCGCCAGCTGCCGGACTAGGGGGGGCGCAGATACGCAGTATTTT.

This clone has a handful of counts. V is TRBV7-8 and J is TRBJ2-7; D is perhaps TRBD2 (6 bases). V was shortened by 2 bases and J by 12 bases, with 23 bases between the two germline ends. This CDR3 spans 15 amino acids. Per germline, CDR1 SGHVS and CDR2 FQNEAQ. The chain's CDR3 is CASSLTPGRGGGPYF. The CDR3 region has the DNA TGTGCCAGCAGCTTAACCCCCGGGAGAGGAGGAGGGCCGTACTTC.